Shown below are 10 T cell receptor beta chains from a single sample sequenced in a study of T cells in Graves' hyperthyroidism and ophthalmopathy. Amplified TCR beta CDR3 regions came from RNA transcripts. HTBI primers were employed in a first-round RT-PCR of the TCR CDR3. TCRdb passed the multiplex PCR reads through MiXCR, listing each CDR3 protein once. This repertoire shows roughly 290,000 distinct CDR3 sequences, 13% found once; its top ten account for approximately 7.8%. What was sequenced was blood. These receptors all come from a woman aged 25 to 39 with Graves' hyperthyroidism that later progressed to Graves' ophthalmopathy.

At least ten counts were recorded for this clonotype. The chain has TRBV2 and TRBJ2-7, with TRBD2 matching over 10 bases. The CDR3 is made up of 14 amino acids. The V and J ends lost 6 bases and 4 bases, in that order; junction bases with no gene match: 6. CDR1 and CDR2 (germline): SNHLY, FYNNEI. CDR3 nucleotide sequence: TGTGCCAGCAGGAAAGGACTAGCGGCTTACGAGCAGTACTTC. It yields the protein CASRKGLAAYEQYF. The whole variable domain, remainder taken from reference TRBV2 and TRBJ2-7, is EPEVTQTPSHQVTQMGQEVILRCVPISNHLYFYWYRQILGQKVEFLVSFYNNEISEKSEIFDDQFSVERPDGSNFTLKIRSTKLEDSAMYFCASRKGLAAYEQYFGPGTRLTVT.

This clonotype was seen many times. J is TRBJ1-1 and V is TRBV27; TRBD1 matches 7 bases. Trimming took 6 bases from V and 0 from J; bases not matched to a gene: 7. Germline V lookup: CDR1 MNHEY, CDR2 SMNVEV (reference sequence). The CDR3 runs to 15 residues. CDR3 sequence: CASRSQQGMNTEAFF. CDR3 in DNA: TGTGCCAGCAGGAGCCAACAGGGGATGAACACTGAAGCTTTCTTT.

This clonotype was counted ten times or more. The chain joins TRBV7-9 to TRBJ1-1; D remains ambiguous. Trimming took off 10 bases at V and 6 bases at J, with 12 bases between the two ends. This CDR3 contains 11 residues. CDR1 is SEHNR and CDR2 is FQNEAQ in the germline V gene (reference sequence). The CDR3 is CAIIMGAEAFF. As DNA, the CDR3 is TGTGCCATAATCATGGGCGCTGAAGCTTTCTTT.

This clonotype was counted only a few times. The gene calls are TRBV4-3 and TRBJ2-7, with D perhaps TRBD1 (5 bases). This CDR3 has 15 amino acids. Germline V gives CDR1 LGHNA, CDR2 YSLEER. Trimming took off 0 bases at V and 2 bases at J, with 11 bases between the two ends. In DNA form, the CDR3 reads TGCGCCAGCAGCCAAGACAGGGTCTCAGCCTACGAGCAGTACTTC. Its translation: CASSQDRVSAYEQYF.

This clonotype was picked up many times. The chain employs TRBV20-1 and TRBJ2-7; D is unclear. V was pared by 4 bases and J by 5 bases, with 12 bases between. CDR3 length: 12 residues. Looked up from germline, CDR1 is DFQATT and CDR2 is SNEGSKA (reference sequence). In nucleotides, the CDR3 is TGCAGTGCTACCGCCCAATGGAACGAGCAGTACTTC. Amino acids: CSATAQWNEQYF.

About this clonotype itself: This may come from a read error, since a much larger clone is one base off. This chain connects TRBV2 to TRBJ2-5; D ambiguous. V was clipped by 6 bases and J by 2 bases, with 13 bases between them. CDR1 and CDR2 (germline): SNHLY, FYNNEI. The CDR3 covers 14 residues. The CDR3 reads CASSQTPTQETQYF. The CDR3 DNA follows: TGTGCCAGCAGCCAAACCCCGACTCAAGAGACCCAGTACTTC.

Ten or more counts support this clonotype. This rearrangement joins TRBV12-3 or TRBV12-4 to TRBJ2-7; 9 bases agree with TRBD2. V shed 3 bases, J shed 6 bases, and the junction held 6 bases outside the gene matches. CDR3 length: 14 amino acids. The DNA for the CDR3 is TGTGCCAGCAGTTTTTTGGCGGGAGGGAGCGAGCAGTACTTC. Protein sequence: CASSFLAGGSEQYF.

This clonotype came up many times. The chain recombines TRBV6-1 with TRBJ1-1; D is undetermined. The V end lost 5 bases, the J end lost 1 base, and 8 bases lay between the germline ends. In germline, CDR1 is MNHNS, CDR2 SASEGT. The CDR3 totals 13 residues. CDR3 DNA: TGTGCCAGCAGTAGAGGATGGAACACTGAAGCTTTCTTT. It specifies CASSRGWNTEAFF.

The J gene is TRBJ2-5, the V gene TRBV19; D is perhaps TRBD1 or TRBD2 (5 bases each). The CDR3 has 14 amino acids. Trimming shortened V by 4 bases and J by 5 bases, and 14 bases separated the two germline ends. Germline lookup yields CDR1 LNHDA and CDR2 SQIVND (reference sequence). CDR3 DNA: TGTGCCAGTAGTACCCAGGGATCGGGGGAGACCCAGTACTTC. Protein sequence: CASSTQGSGETQYF.

This clonotype was counted many times. The V and J genes are TRBV20-1 and TRBJ2-7, with a possible D match to TRBD2 (6 bases). This CDR3 is built from 13 residues. Trimming removed 5 bases from V and 2 bases from J, with 13 bases in between. Germline V gene lookup returns CDR1 DFQATT and CDR2 SNEGSKA (reference sequence). CDR3 sequence: CSASGTDPYEQYF. The CDR3 DNA is TGCAGTGCTTCCGGGACTGATCCCTACGAGCAGTACTTC.